These 6 T cell receptor beta chains came from one sample sequenced in a study of T cells after yellow fever vaccination. TCRdb processed the 5' RACE reads anew with MiXCR; each CDR3 protein has one entry. The data contain approximately 120,000 distinct CDR3 sequences, approximately 9% of them seen just once; the ten biggest clones take up about 40%. The source material was CD8+ T cells sorted from PBMCs, sampled on the day of the yellow fever booster vaccination. All receptors come from a man in his late teens or twenties who received the YFV17D yellow fever vaccine.

The gene calls are TRBV6-5 and TRBJ1-1; D is uncertain. This CDR3 is 12 amino acids long. Germline CDR1 is MNHEY and CDR2 is SVGAGI. The DNA for the CDR3 is TGTGTCTCCTACGCTCCAGGCACTGAAGCTTTCTTT. It is translated as CVSYAPGTEAFF.

This clonotype was seen more than once but under ten times. The V gene is TRBV10-1, the J gene TRBJ1-4; D ambiguous. Germline V gene sequence: CDR1 WNHNN, CDR2 SYGVQD (reference sequence). Deletions cut 8 bases from V and 3 bases from J, with 13 bases between. There are 14 residues in the CDR3. CDR3 in amino acids: CASLQPWANEKLFF. The CDR3, as DNA: TGCGCCAGCCTACAGCCATGGGCTAATGAAAAACTGTTTTTT.

This clonotype has a handful of counts. This rearrangement joins TRBV12-3 or TRBV12-4 to TRBJ1-2; D is unresolved. Trimming cost V 1 base and J 5 bases, with 2 bases left between them. The CDR3 loop spans 11 amino acids. Here the CDR3 DNA reads TGTGCCAGCAGTTTAGGTTATGGCTACACCTTC. As protein: CASSLGYGYTF.

This clonotype was counted only a few times. The chain couples TRBV5-4 to TRBJ1-2; a possible D gene is TRBD1 (6 bases). Trimming took off 0 bases at V and 8 bases at J, with 8 bases between the two ends. Germline lookup yields CDR1 SGHNT and CDR2 YYREEE (reference sequence). The CDR3 contains 12 residues. The CDR3 nucleotides read TGTGCCAGCAGCTTGGAGGGGGGCGGCTACACCTTC. This codes for CASSLEGGGYTF.

This clonotype has a handful of counts. J is TRBJ1-6 and V is TRBV9; 7 bases match TRBD1. J gave up 7 bases and V 3 bases, and 7 bases lay outside the gene matches. CDR1 is SGDLS and CDR2 is YYNGEE in the germline V gene. The length of the CDR3 is 15 residues. For the CDR3, the DNA is TGTGCCAGCAGCGGGCCGACAGGGCAAAATTCACCCCTCCACTTT. This sequence encodes CASSGPTGQNSPLHF.

This clonotype was detected many times. This chain connects TRBV6-2 or TRBV6-3 to TRBJ2-1, with 12 nucleotides matching TRBD2. CDR1 and CDR2 (germline): MNHEY, SVGEGT. The CDR3 spans 15 residues. Trimming cost V 0 bases and J 8 bases; bases outside gene matches: 2. CDR3: CASSYSLAGGHEQFF. The CDR3 DNA reads as TGTGCCAGCAGTTACTCACTAGCGGGGGGCCATGAGCAGTTCTTC.